These 19 T cell receptor beta chains originate from one sample sequenced in a study of T cell responses to AZD1222 COVID-19 vaccine. Measured with immunoSEQ multiplex PCR; TCRdb has only the in-frame clones, and not every one. The sample yields under 150,000 clones, 85% to 95% seen once. The input for sequencing was peripheral blood, taken 28 days after the second AZD1222 dose. The receptors stem from an adult who received the AZD1222 COVID-19 vaccine.

This rearrangement joins TRBV7-6 to TRBJ1-1; 9 positions agree with TRBD1. Germline V lookup: CDR1 SGHVS, CDR2 FNYEAQ. The CDR3 totals 14 residues. V lost 8 bases, J lost 5 bases, and 9 bases stayed unmatched. For the CDR3, the DNA is TGTGCCAGCGTCCCGGGACAGGGCGGGACTGAAGCTTTCTTT. Translating it yields CASVPGQGGTEAFF.

The chain carries TRBV6-6 and TRBJ1-2, with D perhaps matching TRBD1 (5 bases). Germline V gene lookup returns CDR1 MNHNY and CDR2 SVGAGI (reference sequence). Trimming removed 5 bases at V and 1 base at J, with 8 bases between. The CDR3 contains 13 residues. This CDR3 reads CASSRDLNYGYTF. The CDR3 nucleotides are TGTGCCAGCAGTCGGGACCTTAACTATGGCTACACCTTC.

The genes are TRBV6-5 and TRBJ1-2; D is unclear. Germline assignment: CDR1 MNHEY and CDR2 SVGAGI. The ends were cut back, 8 bases at V and 6 bases at J, with 10 bases in the middle. CDR3 size: 11 residues. The CDR3 sequence: CASRRYHGYTF. CDR3 in DNA: TGTGCCAGCCGGCGGTACCATGGCTACACCTTC.

In this sample, this clone turned up a few times. The chain joins TRBV4-2 to TRBJ2-1; 7 bases are a match to TRBD2. Looked up from germline, CDR1 is LGHNA and CDR2 is YNFKEQ. V lost 0 bases to trimming and J lost 6 bases; unmatched junction nucleotides: 8. The CDR3 spans 16 residues. The CDR3, as DNA: TGTGCCAGCAGCCAAGATTTTTCGGGGGGAGCCAATGAGCAGTTCTTC. Protein product: CASSQDFSGGANEQFF.

J is TRBJ1-2 and V is TRBV4-3, with a possible D match to TRBD1 (6 bases). Germline V gene lookup returns CDR1 LGHNA and CDR2 YSLEER. V shed 0 bases and J shed 8 bases, with 16 bases lying between them. This CDR3 has 15 residues. CDR3 sequence: CASSQDRAGARGYTF. Here the CDR3 DNA reads TGCGCCAGCAGCCAAGATCGGGCGGGGGCGCGGGGCTACACCTTC.

This sequence joins TRBV3-1 (or the pseudogene TRBV3-2) and TRBJ1-2, with TRBD1 identical over 12 bases. The CDR3 has 15 residues. CDR1 LGHDT and CDR2 YNNKEL come from the germline V gene (reference sequence). Trimming removed 5 bases from V and 8 bases from J; junction bases left unmatched: 9. The CDR3 DNA reads as TGTGCCAGCAGCGGCGGGGGACAGGGGGCTTGGGGCTACACCTTC. Its protein is CASSGGGQGAWGYTF.

This sequence joins TRBV6-1 and TRBJ1-2; 7 bases agree with TRBD1. The J segment lost 0 bases and the V segment lost 5 bases, leaving 6 bases of the junction unmatched. Germline-derived CDR1 and CDR2 are MNHNS and SASEGT. This CDR3 is built from 15 residues. CDR3 in amino acids: CASSTTGTANYGYTF. The CDR3, as DNA: TGTGCCAGCAGTACAACCGGGACAGCTAACTATGGCTACACCTTC.

The chain links TRBV12-3 or TRBV12-4 to TRBJ1-2, with 7 bases that match TRBD1. Trimming removed 6 bases from V and 8 bases from J; junction bases left unmatched: 9. This CDR3 spans 13 amino acids. CDR3 region: CASRPGGGRGYTF. The CDR3, as DNA: TGTGCCAGCAGACCAGGGGGGGGTAGAGGCTACACCTTC.

The sample holds one count of this clone. This chain connects TRBV5-1 to TRBJ1-6; 7 bases agree with TRBD1. CDR1 and CDR2 from the germline V gene are SGHRS and YFSETQ. CDR3 length: 15 residues. The V segment lost 4 bases and the J segment 8 bases; nucleotides outside the gene matches: 9. As DNA, the CDR3 is TGCGCCAGCAGCCCCGGGGACAGCCGGGATTCACCCCTCCACTTT. Translating gives CASSPGDSRDSPLHF. The full variable domain, with the rest looked up from reference TRBV5-1 and TRBJ1-6, is KAGVTQTPRYLIKTRGQQVTLSCSPISGHRSVSWYQQTPGQGLQFLFEYFSETQRNKGNFPGRFSGRQFSNSRSEMNVSTLELGDSALYLCASSPGDSRDSPLHFGNGTRLTVT.

The V gene is TRBV7-9, the J gene TRBJ2-5; 9 positions match TRBD2. Germline values: CDR1 SEHNR, CDR2 FQNEAQ (reference sequence). V shed 5 bases and J 2 bases; nucleotides not matched to a gene: 9. There are 16 residues in the CDR3. CDR3 residues: CASSQPAGGAQETQYF. In DNA, the CDR3 is TGTGCCAGCAGCCAACCAGCGGGAGGAGCTCAAGAGACCCAGTACTTC.

The table lists this clone with a few counts. This chain connects TRBV2 to TRBJ2-2; a weak D match, TRBD1 (6 bases). CDR1 and CDR2 (germline): SNHLY, FYNNEI. The CDR3 totals 13 residues. Trimming shortened V by 5 bases and J by 9 bases, and 13 bases separated the two germline ends. The CDR3 nucleotides read TGTGCCAGCAGTCCCACAGGGATCCGGGAGCTGTTTTTT. This translates into CASSPTGIRELFF. The whole variable domain, filled in from reference TRBV2 and TRBJ2-2, reads EPEVTQTPSHQVTQMGQEVILRCVPISNHLYFYWYRQILGQKVEFLVSFYNNEISEKSEIFDDQFSVERPDGSNFTLKIRSTKLEDSAMYFCASSPTGIRELFFGEGSRLTVL.

The chain links TRBV2 to TRBJ2-7; tentative D call: TRBD1 (6 bases). The CDR3 spans 13 residues. Germline-derived CDR1 and CDR2 are SNHLY and FYNNEI. V was clipped by 6 bases and J by 6 bases, with 15 bases between them. CDR3 nucleotides: TGTGCCAGCAGAGGGACACGGAGTTCCGAGCAGTACGTC. This sequence encodes CASRGTRSSEQYV.

The chain couples TRBV24-1 to TRBJ1-5; perhaps TRBD1 as D (6 bases). The V end lost 5 bases, the J end lost 4 bases, and 11 bases lay between the germline ends. This CDR3 has 14 amino acids. Germline CDR1 reads KGHDR; CDR2 reads SFDVKD. CDR3: CATSGKQGNQPQHF. In nucleotides, the CDR3 is TGTGCCACCAGTGGCAAACAGGGAAATCAGCCCCAGCATTTT.

Only one count was recorded for this clone. The chain joins TRBV6-2 or TRBV6-3 to TRBJ2-7; D is tentatively TRBD1 or TRBD2 (5 bases each). From germline, CDR1 is MNHEY and CDR2 SVGEGT. The CDR3 is 13 amino acids. Between the trimmed V and J ends, which lost 5 bases and 2 bases, there was a span of 10 bases. CDR3 sequence (DNA): TGTGCCAGCAGTCTCGGGACCCCCTACGAGCAGTACTTC. Amino acids: CASSLGTPYEQYF.

The rearrangement uses TRBV11-2 and TRBJ1-1; possible D gene TRBD1, 6 bases. Trimming took off 5 bases at V and 1 base at J, with 8 bases between the two ends. There are 13 residues in the CDR3. The germline V gene encodes CDR1 SGHAT and CDR2 FQNNGV. In DNA, the CDR3 is TGTGCCAGCAGCGAACAGGGGAACACTGAAGCTTTCTTT. Protein sequence: CASSEQGNTEAFF.

The genes are TRBV5-1 and TRBJ1-4; D is uncertain. Germline V gives CDR1 SGHRS, CDR2 YFSETQ. This CDR3 comprises 15 residues. The V end was cut by 0 bases, the J end by 6 bases, with 12 bases between. DNA of the CDR3: TGCGCCAGCAGCTTGGTAGGAGAATGGCATGAAAAACTGTTTTTT. Protein product: CASSLVGEWHEKLFF.

V gene TRBV19 combines with J gene TRBJ1-4; possibly TRBD1 for D (5 bases). The V and J ends lost 1 base and 7 bases respectively, with 19 bases between them. The CDR3 covers 17 residues. Germline V CDR1 and CDR2: LNHDA, SQIVND (reference sequence). The CDR3 DNA reads TGTGCCAGTAGTATAGGCAGGGCCGCCCGCGCGGCTGAAAAACTGTTTTTT. Protein: CASSIGRAARAAEKLFF. Full variable domain (rest looked up from reference TRBV19 and TRBJ1-4): DGGITQSPKYLFRKEGQNVTLSCEQNLNHDAMYWYRQDPGQGLRLIYYSQIVNDFQKGDIAEGYSVSREKKESFPLTVTSAQKNPTAFYLCASSIGRAARAAEKLFFGSGTQLSVL.

This chain joins TRBV5-6 and TRBJ1-2, with D possibly being TRBD1 (5 bases). The germline V gene has CDR1 SGHDT and CDR2 YYEEEE. The CDR3 runs to 13 residues. V was clipped by 2 bases and J by 7 bases, with 12 bases between them. The CDR3 sequence: CASSFWSGSGYTF. The CDR3 bases are TGTGCCAGCAGCTTTTGGTCAGGGTCTGGCTACACCTTC.

As regards this clone: Other DNA sequences of this sample code for an identical CDR3. V is TRBV28 and J is TRBJ1-1; D gene unclear. The germline V gene encodes CDR1 MDHEN and CDR2 SYDVKM. The length of the CDR3 is 12 residues. The V end was cut by 2 bases, the J end by 5 bases, with 6 bases between. CDR3 protein: CASSLVGTEAFF. The CDR3 DNA follows: TGTGCCAGCAGTTTAGTAGGGACTGAAGCTTTCTTT.